The rows below give T cell receptor beta chains drawn from one sample of a study of post-analysis software for immune sequencing data. TCRdb analysed the PCR reads with MiXCR anew, one entry per CDR3 protein. The table lists around 200,000 distinct CDR3 sequences, around 30% of them singletons. Sequencing was done on a sample of blood. The origin of the receptors is a girl aged 2-17 years with multiple sclerosis. Both conserved end residues are part of each CDR3. A D gene is named only where the DNA matches it firmly. For some rows the clone size is stated as once, few or many, or as a class when expanded; others skip it.

. | 13 | . | TRBJ2-3 | TRBV12-3/TRBV12-4 | CASSFGGTDTEYF | TGTGCCAGCAGTTTCGGGGGCACAGATACGGAGTATTTT
. | 12 | few | TRBJ1-1 | TRBV7-9 | CASSLGGSEAFF | TGTGCCAGCAGCTTAGGGGGGTCTGAAGCTTTCTTT
TRBD2 | 15 | . | TRBJ2-1 | TRBV6-4 | CASSRLAGPYNEQFF | TGTGCCAGCAGTCGACTAGCGGGACCCTACAATGAGCAGTTCTTC
. | 14 | many | TRBJ2-3 | TRBV29-1 | CSVEMRIRADTQYF | TGCAGCGTTGAAATGCGCATTCGGGCAGATACGCAGTATTTT
. | 14 | . | TRBJ2-5 | TRBV12-3/TRBV12-4 | CASSLISGGKTQYF | TGTGCCAGCAGTTTAATTTCAGGCGGGAAGACCCAGTACTTC
TRBD2 | 15 | many | TRBJ2-5 | TRBV15 | CATSRETSGTRMRYF | TGTGCCACCAGCAGAGAGACCTCCGGGACTAGAATGCGGTACTTC
. | 14 | once | TRBJ1-5 | TRBV29-1 | CSVGKGGSNQPQHF | TGCAGCGTTGGAAAAGGGGGGAGCAATCAGCCCCAGCATTTT
TRBD2 | 17 | once | TRBJ2-1 | TRBV4-1 | CASSQSPAGAVYSEQFF | TGCGCCAGCAGCCAATCCCCAGCGGGAGCTGTGTACAGTGAGCAGTTCTTC
. | 13 | . | TRBJ1-2 | TRBV9 | CASSATSTYGYTF | TGTGCCAGCAGCGCCACGAGCACCTATGGCTACACCTTC
TRBD1 | 14 | . | TRBJ2-1 | TRBV14 | CVSSQDRGSWEQFF | TGTGTCAGCAGCCAGGACAGGGGGTCTTGGGAGCAGTTCTTC
. | 13 | few | TRBJ1-1 | TRBV29-1 | CSVTGQINTEAFF | TGCAGCGTAACCGGACAGATAAACACTGAAGCTTTCTTT
. | 14 | . | TRBJ1-1 | TRBV11-1 | CASSTQTASTEAFF | TGTGCCAGCAGCACTCAGACAGCGAGCACTGAAGCTTTCTTT
. | 15 | many | TRBJ1-4 | TRBV7-6 | CASSLALNVGEKLFF | TGTGCCAGCAGCTTAGCGCTGAATGTGGGTGAAAAACTGTTTTTT
. | 16 | . | TRBJ1-1 | TRBV6-5 | CASSSVPPWVNTEAFF | TGTGCCAGCAGTAGTGTCCCCCCCTGGGTGAACACTGAAGCTTTCTTT
TRBD1 | 15 | . | TRBJ1-4 | TRBV29-1 | CSVGEGRGQNEKRFF | TGCAGCGTCGGTGAAGGCAGGGGGCAAAATGAAAAACGGTTTTTT
. | 15 | . | TRBJ2-7 | TRBV9 | CASSLMPESYYEQYF | TGTGCCAGCAGCCTCATGCCCGAATCCTACTACGAGCAGTACTTC
. | 12 | many | TRBJ1-1 | TRBV28 | CASSWGNTEAFF | TGTGCCAGCAGTTGGGGTAACACTGAAGCTTTCTTT
TRBD2 | 17 | . | TRBJ2-7 | TRBV14 | CASSQAGLAGTPRGQYF | TGTGCCAGCAGCCAAGCGGGGCTAGCGGGTACCCCTCGTGGGCAGTACTTC
. | 15 | few | TRBJ2-2 | TRBV28 | CASSLSGLGAGELFF | TGTGCCAGCAGTTTAAGCGGGCTCGGGGCCGGGGAGCTGTTTTTT
TRBD1 | 14 | many | TRBJ2-7 | TRBV20-1 | CSAARQGARDEQYF | TGCAGTGCCGCCCGACAGGGGGCCAGGGACGAGCAGTACTTC
. | 14 | . | TRBJ1-3 | TRBV29-1 | CSALDRRSGNTIYF | TGCAGCGCCCTAGACAGGCGATCTGGAAACACCATATATTTT
. | 13 | . | TRBJ1-4 | TRBV6-6 | CASEDGLNEKLFF | TGTGCCAGCGAGGACGGACTTAATGAAAAACTGTTTTTT
. | 12 | many | TRBJ2-3 | TRBV7-2 | CASSLGPYTQYF | TGTGCCAGCAGCTTAGGGCCGTATACGCAGTATTTT
TRBD1 | 15 | many | TRBJ1-2 | TRBV20-1 | CSASRQGNMGYGYTF | TGCAGTGCTAGCAGACAGGGAAATATGGGCTATGGCTACACCTTC
. | 11 | once | TRBJ1-3 | TRBV6-6 | CASSFGNTIYF | TGTGCCAGCAGCTTCGGAAACACCATATATTTT
TRBD1 | 14 | many | TRBJ2-7 | TRBV5-1 | CASSTGQGGYEQYF | TGCGCCAGCAGCACCGGACAGGGGGGATACGAGCAGTACTTC
. | 11 | many | TRBJ2-7 | TRBV10-2 | CASSLAGEQYF | TGCGCCAGCAGCCTCGCCGGCGAGCAGTACTTC
. | 14 | . | TRBJ1-1 | TRBV7-2 | CASITDRRNTEAFF | TGTGCCAGCATCACCGACAGGAGGAACACTGAAGCTTTCTTT
. | 16 | . | TRBJ2-5 | TRBV28 | CATSDRTTPNQETQYF | TGTGCCACCAGTGACCGGACTACCCCGAACCAAGAGACCCAGTACTTC
TRBD2 | 16 | many | TRBJ2-7 | TRBV11-2 | CASSLGVGAGTYEQYF | TGTGCCAGCAGCCTAGGGGTGGGAGCGGGGACCTACGAGCAGTACTTC
TRBD2 | 16 | . | TRBJ2-1 | TRBV5-1 | CASSLGAGGPHNEQFF | TGCGCCAGCAGCTTGGGAGCGGGAGGGCCTCACAATGAGCAGTTCTTC
. | 15 | . | TRBJ1-1 | TRBV20-1 | CSTRRRTAMNTEAFF | TGCAGTACTAGACGGAGGACAGCGATGAACACTGAAGCTTTCTTT
TRBD2 | 15 | . | TRBJ2-7 | TRBV6-6 | CASRGGGASSYEQYF | TGTGCCAGCAGGGGGGGAGGGGCAAGCTCCTACGAGCAGTACTTC
. | 14 | few | TRBJ1-1 | TRBV12-3/TRBV12-4 | CASSGWSRNTEAFF | TGTGCCAGCAGTGGCTGGTCCCGGAACACTGAAGCTTTCTTT
. | 15 | many | TRBJ1-5 | TRBV20-1 | CSARASQDRNQPQHF | TGCAGTGCTAGAGCCTCCCAGGACCGCAATCAGCCCCAGCATTTT
TRBD1 | 18 | . | TRBJ1-2 | TRBV7-3 | CASSVSGTGIPRVVGYTF | TGTGCCAGCAGCGTCTCCGGGACAGGAATACCGCGCGTGGTAGGCTACACCTTC
. | 16 | many | TRBJ2-1 | TRBV7-9 | CASSTIDARSYNEQFF | TGTGCCAGCAGCACAATTGACGCTCGTTCCTACAATGAGCAGTTCTTC
. | 13 | . | TRBJ2-7 | TRBV6-5 | CASSYRGADEQYF | TGTGCCAGCAGTTACAGGGGCGCGGACGAGCAGTACTTC
. | 17 | many | TRBJ1-4 | TRBV27 | CASSIVLPSGTHEKLFF | TGTGCCAGCAGTATTGTCCTCCCGTCGGGGACGCATGAAAAACTGTTTTTT
. | 15 | . | TRBJ1-3 | TRBV7-9 | CASSLAGSSGNTIYF | TGTGCCAGCAGCTTAGCAGGGAGCTCTGGAAACACCATATATTTT
. | 12 | many | TRBJ1-2 | TRBV12-3/TRBV12-4 | CASSRGPYGYTF | TGTGCCAGCAGCCGAGGACCTTATGGCTACACCTTC
TRBD1 | 15 | . | TRBJ2-5 | TRBV20-1 | CSARDGTGGWETQYF | TGCAGTGCTAGAGATGGGACAGGGGGCTGGGAGACCCAGTACTTC
. | 15 | many | TRBJ1-2 | TRBV28 | CASSPGGLTPYGYTF | TGTGCCAGCAGTCCTGGAGGCCTGACCCCCTATGGCTACACCTTC
. | 15 | . | TRBJ2-7 | TRBV20-1 | CSASPGPPQYYEQYF | TGCAGTGCCAGTCCCGGGCCCCCCCAATACTACGAGCAGTACTTC
TRBD1 | 15 | . | TRBJ1-5 | TRBV5-6 | CASSGADRANQPQHF | TGTGCCAGCAGCGGGGCGGACAGGGCCAATCAGCCCCAGCATTTT
. | 14 | many | TRBJ2-7 | TRBV13 | CASSVRDSAYEQYF | TGTGCCAGCAGCGTAAGGGACTCTGCCTACGAGCAGTACTTC
. | 15 | . | TRBJ1-5 | TRBV15 | CATSRVVGGNQPQHF | TGTGCCACCAGCAGGGTGGTCGGAGGCAATCAGCCCCAGCATTTT
. | 12 | many | TRBJ2-7 | TRBV20-1 | CSASTQGYEQYF | TGCAGTGCTAGCACGCAGGGCTACGAGCAGTACTTC
. | 15 | few | TRBJ2-5 | TRBV19 | CASSIGLTAQETQYF | TGTGCCAGTAGTATAGGGTTGACAGCCCAAGAGACCCAGTACTTC
. | 15 | many | TRBJ2-7 | TRBV7-2 | CASSLALGTYYEQYF | TGTGCCAGCAGCTTAGCCTTAGGGACTTACTACGAGCAGTACTTC
TRBD1 | 17 | . | TRBJ1-6 | TRBV3-1 | CASSQDPRRGHNSPLHF | TGTGCCAGCAGCCAAGACCCTAGGAGGGGGCATAATTCACCCCTCCACTTT